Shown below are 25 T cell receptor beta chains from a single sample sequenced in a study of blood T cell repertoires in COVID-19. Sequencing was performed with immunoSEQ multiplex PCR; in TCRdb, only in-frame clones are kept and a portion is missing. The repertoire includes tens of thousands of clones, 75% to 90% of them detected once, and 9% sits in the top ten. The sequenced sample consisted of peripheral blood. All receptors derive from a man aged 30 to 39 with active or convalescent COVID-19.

Written as DNA, the CDR3 is TGTGCCAGTAAAGTGACTAGCGCCCACCAAGAGACCCAGTACTTC. It yields the protein CASKVTSAHQETQYF. This chain connects TRBV19 to TRBJ2-5; 8 nucleotides line up with TRBD2. Unmatched junction bases numbered 7, after V lost 7 bases and J lost 0 bases. This CDR3 has 15 amino acids. The V gene's germline CDR1 is LNHDA and CDR2 SQIVND (reference sequence). Complete variable domain (other parts from reference TRBV19 and TRBJ2-5): DGGITQSPKYLFRKEGQNVTLSCEQNLNHDAMYWYRQDPGQGLRLIYYSQIVNDFQKGDIAEGYSVSREKKESFPLTVTSAQKNPTAFYLCASKVTSAHQETQYFGPGTRLLVL.

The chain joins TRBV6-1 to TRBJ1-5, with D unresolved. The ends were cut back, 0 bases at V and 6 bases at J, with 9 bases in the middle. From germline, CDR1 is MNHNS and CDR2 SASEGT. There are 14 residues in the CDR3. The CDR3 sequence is CASSEAEGTQPQHF. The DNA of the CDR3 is TGTGCCAGCAGTGAAGCGGAGGGCACTCAGCCCCAGCATTTT.

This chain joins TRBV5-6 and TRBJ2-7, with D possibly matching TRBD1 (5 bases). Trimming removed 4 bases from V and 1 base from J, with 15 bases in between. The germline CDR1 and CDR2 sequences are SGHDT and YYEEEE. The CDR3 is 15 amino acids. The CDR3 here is CASSNQGSASYEQYF. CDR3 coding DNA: TGTGCCAGCAGCAACCAGGGTTCTGCGTCCTACGAGCAGTACTTC.

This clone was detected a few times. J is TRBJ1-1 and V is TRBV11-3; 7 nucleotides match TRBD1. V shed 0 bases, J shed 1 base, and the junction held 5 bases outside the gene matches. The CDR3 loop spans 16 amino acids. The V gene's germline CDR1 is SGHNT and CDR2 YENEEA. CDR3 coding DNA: TGTGCCAGCAGCTTAGATGATTGGACAGGGAACACTGAAGCTTTCTTT. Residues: CASSLDDWTGNTEAFF.

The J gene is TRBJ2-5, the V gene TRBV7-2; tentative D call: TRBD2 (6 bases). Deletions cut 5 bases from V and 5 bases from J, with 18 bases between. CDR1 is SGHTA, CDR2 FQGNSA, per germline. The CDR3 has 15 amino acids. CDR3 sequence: CASSRSGVGGETQYF. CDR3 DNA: TGTGCCAGCAGCCGCTCGGGAGTCGGAGGGGAGACCCAGTACTTC.

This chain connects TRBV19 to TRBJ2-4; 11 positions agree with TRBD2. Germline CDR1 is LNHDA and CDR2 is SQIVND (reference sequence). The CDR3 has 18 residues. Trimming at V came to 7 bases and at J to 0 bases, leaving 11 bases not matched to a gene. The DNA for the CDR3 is TGTGCCAGTAAAGCTAGCGGGGGGATCGGGTTAGCCAAAAACATTCAGTACTTC. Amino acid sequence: CASKASGGIGLAKNIQYF. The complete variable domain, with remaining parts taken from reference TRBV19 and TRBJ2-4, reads DGGITQSPKYLFRKEGQNVTLSCEQNLNHDAMYWYRQDPGQGLRLIYYSQIVNDFQKGDIAEGYSVSREKKESFPLTVTSAQKNPTAFYLCASKASGGIGLAKNIQYFGAGTRLSVL.

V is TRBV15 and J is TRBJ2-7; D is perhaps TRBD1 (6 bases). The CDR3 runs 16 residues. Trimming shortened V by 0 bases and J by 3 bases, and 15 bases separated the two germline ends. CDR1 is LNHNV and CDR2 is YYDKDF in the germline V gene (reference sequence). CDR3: CATSREGTGSDYEQYF. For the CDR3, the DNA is TGTGCCACCAGCAGAGAGGGTACAGGGAGCGACTACGAGCAGTACTTC.

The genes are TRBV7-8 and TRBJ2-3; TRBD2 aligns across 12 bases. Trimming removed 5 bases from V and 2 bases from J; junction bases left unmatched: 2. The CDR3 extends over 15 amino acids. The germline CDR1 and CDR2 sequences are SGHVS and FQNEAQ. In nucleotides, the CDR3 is TGTGCCAGCAGCCCTAGCGGGAGGGCCACAGATACGCAGTATTTT. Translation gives CASSPSGRATDTQYF. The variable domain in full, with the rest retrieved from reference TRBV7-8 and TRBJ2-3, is GAGVSQSPRYKVAKRGQDVALRCDPISGHVSLFWYQQALGQGPEFLTYFQNEAQLDKSGLPSDRFFAERPEGSVSTLKIQRTQQEDSAVYLCASSPSGRATDTQYFGPGTRLTVL.

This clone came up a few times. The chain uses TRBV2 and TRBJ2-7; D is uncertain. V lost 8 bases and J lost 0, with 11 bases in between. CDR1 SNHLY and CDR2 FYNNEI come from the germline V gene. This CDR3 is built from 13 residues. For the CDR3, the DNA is TGTGCCAGCGGCAGGCTTATCTCCTACGAGCAGTACTTC. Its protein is CASGRLISYEQYF.

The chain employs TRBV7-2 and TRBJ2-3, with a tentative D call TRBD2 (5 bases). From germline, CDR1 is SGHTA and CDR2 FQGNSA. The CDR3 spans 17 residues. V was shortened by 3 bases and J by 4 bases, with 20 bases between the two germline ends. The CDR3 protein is CASSLATIRTRPDTQYF. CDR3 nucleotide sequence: TGTGCCAGCAGCTTGGCGACTATCAGGACCCGACCAGATACGCAGTATTTT.

CDR3 sequence reads: CASSSLGGGQSDTQYF. The DNA for the CDR3 is TGTGCCAGCAGCTCTTTGGGGGGAGGGCAGTCAGATACGCAGTATTTT. The rearrangement links TRBV7-2 to TRBJ2-3; 7 bases are a match to TRBD2. J was trimmed by 4 bases and V by 4 bases; bases with no gene match: 11. This CDR3 is 16 amino acids long. Germline loops: CDR1 SGHTA, CDR2 FQGNSA. Complete variable domain (other parts from reference TRBV7-2 and TRBJ2-3): GAGVSQSPSNKVTEKGKDVELRCDPISGHTALYWYRQSLGQGLEFLIYFQGNSAPDKSGLPSDRFSAERTGGSVSTLTIQRTQQEDSAVYLCASSSLGGGQSDTQYFGPGTRLTVL.

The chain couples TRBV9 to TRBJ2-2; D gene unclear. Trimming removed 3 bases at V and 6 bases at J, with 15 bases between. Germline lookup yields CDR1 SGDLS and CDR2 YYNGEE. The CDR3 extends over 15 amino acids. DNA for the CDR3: TGTGCCAGCAGCGCGATCGAGGTTTCGTCCGGGGAGCTGTTTTTT. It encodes CASSAIEVSSGELFF.

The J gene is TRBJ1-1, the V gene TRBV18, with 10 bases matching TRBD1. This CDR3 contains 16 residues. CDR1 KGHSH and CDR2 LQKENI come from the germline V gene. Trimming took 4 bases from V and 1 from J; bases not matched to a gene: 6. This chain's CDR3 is CASSRRQGARNTEAFF. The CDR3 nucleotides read TGTGCCAGCTCACGCCGACAGGGGGCTCGGAACACTGAAGCTTTCTTT.

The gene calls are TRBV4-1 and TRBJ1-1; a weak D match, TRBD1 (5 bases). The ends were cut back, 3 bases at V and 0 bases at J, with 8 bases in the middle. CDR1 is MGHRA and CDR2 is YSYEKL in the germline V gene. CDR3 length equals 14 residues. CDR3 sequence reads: CASSQGLLNTEAFF. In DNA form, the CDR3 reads TGCGCCAGCAGCCAGGGGCTTCTGAACACTGAAGCTTTCTTT.

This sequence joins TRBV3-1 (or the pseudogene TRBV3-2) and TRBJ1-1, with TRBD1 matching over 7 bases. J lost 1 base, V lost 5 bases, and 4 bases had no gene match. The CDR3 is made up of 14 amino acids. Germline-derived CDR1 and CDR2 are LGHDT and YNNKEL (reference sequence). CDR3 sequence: CASSTRQGNTEAFF. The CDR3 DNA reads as TGTGCCAGCAGCACCAGACAGGGGAACACTGAAGCTTTCTTT.

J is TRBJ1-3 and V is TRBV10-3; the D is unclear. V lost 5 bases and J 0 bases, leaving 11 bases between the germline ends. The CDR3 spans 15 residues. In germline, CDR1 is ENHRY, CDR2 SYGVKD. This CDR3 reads CAISSQVPSGNTIYF. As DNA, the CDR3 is TGTGCCATCAGTTCTCAGGTTCCCTCTGGAAACACCATATATTTT.

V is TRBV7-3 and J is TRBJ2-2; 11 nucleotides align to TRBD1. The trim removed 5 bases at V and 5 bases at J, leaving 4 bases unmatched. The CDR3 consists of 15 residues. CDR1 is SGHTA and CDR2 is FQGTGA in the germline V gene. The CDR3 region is CASSPGTGGTGELFF. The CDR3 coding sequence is TGTGCCAGCAGCCCGGGGACAGGGGGGACCGGGGAGCTGTTTTTT.

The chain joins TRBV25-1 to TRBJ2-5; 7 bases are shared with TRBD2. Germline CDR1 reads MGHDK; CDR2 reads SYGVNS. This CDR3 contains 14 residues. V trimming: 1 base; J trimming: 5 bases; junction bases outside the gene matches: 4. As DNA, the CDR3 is TGTGCCAGCAGTGAATGGGGTAGCGGGGAGACCCAGTACTTC. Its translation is CASSEWGSGETQYF.

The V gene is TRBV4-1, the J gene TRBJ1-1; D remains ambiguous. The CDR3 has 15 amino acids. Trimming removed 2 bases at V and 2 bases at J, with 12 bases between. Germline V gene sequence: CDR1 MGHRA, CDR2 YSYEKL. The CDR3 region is CASSQSVNVNTEAFF. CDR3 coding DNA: TGCGCCAGCAGCCAATCAGTAAACGTTAACACTGAAGCTTTCTTT.

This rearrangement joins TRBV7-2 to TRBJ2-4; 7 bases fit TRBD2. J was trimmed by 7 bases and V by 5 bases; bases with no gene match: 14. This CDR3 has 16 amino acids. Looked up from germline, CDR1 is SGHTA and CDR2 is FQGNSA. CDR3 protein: CASSPPGLQGDNIQYF. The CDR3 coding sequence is TGTGCCAGCAGCCCGCCGGGACTACAAGGAGATAACATTCAGTACTTC. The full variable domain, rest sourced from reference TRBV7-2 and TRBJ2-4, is GAGVSQSPSNKVTEKGKDVELRCDPISGHTALYWYRQSLGQGLEFLIYFQGNSAPDKSGLPSDRFSAERTGGSVSTLTIQRTQQEDSAVYLCASSPPGLQGDNIQYFGAGTRLSVL.

The CDR3 nucleotides read TGTGCCAGCAGTGTGGAGACTAACTATGGCTACACCTTC. The encoded protein is CASSVETNYGYTF. This chain joins TRBV2 and TRBJ1-2; D is unresolved. Trimming removed 4 bases from V and 0 bases from J, with 6 bases in between. CDR3 size: 13 residues. The germline V gene has CDR1 SNHLY and CDR2 FYNNEI.

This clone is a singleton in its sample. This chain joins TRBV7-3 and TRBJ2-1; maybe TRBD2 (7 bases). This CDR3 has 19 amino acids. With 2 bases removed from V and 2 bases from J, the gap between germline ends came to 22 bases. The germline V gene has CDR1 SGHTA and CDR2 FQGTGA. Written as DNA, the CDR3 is TGTGCCAGCAGCTTATTGGGGACTAACACGAAGGGGGCCTACAATGAGCAGTTCTTC. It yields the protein CASSLLGTNTKGAYNEQFF.

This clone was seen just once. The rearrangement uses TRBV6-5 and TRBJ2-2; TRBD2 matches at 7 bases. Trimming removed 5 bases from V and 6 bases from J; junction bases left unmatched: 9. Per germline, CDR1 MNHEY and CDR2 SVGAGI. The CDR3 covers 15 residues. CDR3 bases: TGTGCCAGCAGTCAACCGGGACTACCACCCGGGGAGCTGTTTTTT. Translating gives CASSQPGLPPGELFF.

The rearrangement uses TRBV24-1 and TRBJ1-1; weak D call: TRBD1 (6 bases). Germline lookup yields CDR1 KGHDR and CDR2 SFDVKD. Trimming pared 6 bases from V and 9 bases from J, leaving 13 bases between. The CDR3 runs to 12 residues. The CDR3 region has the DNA TGTGCCACCAGTAGTGGGACATCTCAAGCTTTCTTT. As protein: CATSSGTSQAFF.

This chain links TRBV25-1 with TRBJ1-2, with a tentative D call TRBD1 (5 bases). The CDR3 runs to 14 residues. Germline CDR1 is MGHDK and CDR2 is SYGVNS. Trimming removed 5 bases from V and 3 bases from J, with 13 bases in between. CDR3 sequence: CASSPAGSYYGYTF. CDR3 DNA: TGTGCCAGCAGTCCGGCAGGGTCTTACTATGGCTACACCTTC.